This T cell receptor (beta chain) is from a study of patients and donors after allogeneic stem cell transplantation. MiXCR, applied by TCRdb to the RT-PCR reads, yields one record per CDR3 protein. This sample has some 880,000 distinct CDR3 sequences, with about 20% found just once. V lost 4 bases, J lost 2 bases, and 12 bases lay in between. There are 15 residues in the CDR3. CDR1 and CDR2 (germline): MNHEY, SMNVEV (reference sequence). A few counts support this clonotype. The sequenced sample consisted of blood, either unsorted or a sorted T cell fraction (not recorded which). The receptor's source is a human donor who was either an allogeneic HSCT recipient or a stem cell or donor lymphocyte infusion donor (not recorded which). It is not recorded whose cells these are; they may come from a transplant donor. The rearrangement uses TRBV27 and TRBJ1-5, with a possible D match to TRBD1 (6 bases). CDR3 sequence reads: CASSSVQGGNQPQHF. CDR3 coding DNA: TGTGCCAGCAGTTCTGTACAGGGTGGCAATCAGCCCCAGCATTTT.